A selection of T cell receptor beta chains follows, all from one sample in a study of regulatory T cells in long-lasting Graves disease. MiXCR, run by TCRdb on the multiplex PCR reads, gives a single entry per CDR3 protein. The sample yields over 200,000 distinct CDR3 sequences, more than 15% seen once. The data were also submitted as part of a second study, on T cells in Graves' hyperthyroidism and ophthalmopathy.

Sequenced here: peripheral blood mononuclear cells (PBMCs), sampled at new diagnosis, from a patient treated with antithyroid drugs. These receptors originate from a woman aged 25 to 45 with Graves disease. Each CDR3 is given with its conserved first and last residue. A D gene is named only where the DNA matches it firmly. Clone size appears in some rows only: once, few, many, or a class for an expanded clone.

>NA|TRBV5-1|TRBD1|TRBJ1-2
CASSLTGDGYGYTF
TGCGCCAGCAGCTTGACAGGGGACGGCTATGGCTACACCTTC
>many|TRBV6-1|TRBD1|TRBJ1-2
CASRPAPGQSNYGYTF
TGTGCCAGCAGACCAGCGCCGGGACAGTCTAACTATGGCTACACCTTC
>NA|TRBV7-9|TRBD1|TRBJ2-3
CASSSQGALTDTQYF
TGTGCCAGCAGCTCCCAGGGGGCCCTCACAGATACGCAGTATTTT
>NA|TRBV4-1|TRBD1|TRBJ2-1
CASSHTRSRDSSYNEQFF
TGCGCCAGCAGCCACACCCGCTCCCGGGACAGTTCCTACAATGAGCAGTTCTTC
>many|TRBV7-9|NA|TRBJ1-4
CASSSLWTANNEKLFF
TGTGCCAGCAGCTCCCTTTGGACAGCGAATAATGAAAAACTGTTTTTT
>many|TRBV7-9|NA|TRBJ1-1
CASSRYQTGSIEAFF
TGTGCCAGCAGCCGCTACCAGACAGGTTCGATTGAAGCTTTCTTT
>many|TRBV10-1|NA|TRBJ2-5
CASSAIHRVCWCETQYF
TGCGCCAGCAGTGCAATCCACAGGGTGTGTTGGTGCGAGACCCAGTACTTC
>few|TRBV7-9|NA|TRBJ2-1
CASSSLDWSNEQFF
TGTGCCAGCAGCTCCCTCGACTGGTCTAATGAGCAGTTCTTC
>many|TRBV9|NA|TRBJ1-1
CASSLHSNTEAFF
TGTGCCAGCAGCCTTCACAGCAACACTGAAGCTTTCTTT
>many|TRBV14|NA|TRBJ1-5
CATGRSPLSNQPQHF
TGTGCCACTGGACGGAGTCCCTTGAGCAATCAGCCCCAGCATTTT
>few|TRBV6-2/TRBV6-3|NA|TRBJ2-2
CASSYRRDTGELFF
TGTGCCAGCAGTTATAGGAGGGATACCGGGGAGCTGTTTTTT
>many|TRBV28|NA|TRBJ1-1
CASSRGFLNTEAFF
TGTGCCAGCAGCAGGGGATTCCTGAACACTGAAGCTTTCTTT
>many|TRBV6-1|NA|TRBJ1-2
CASSEAGDYGYTF
TGTGCCAGCAGTGAAGCAGGGGACTATGGCTACACCTTC
>many|TRBV19|NA|TRBJ1-5
CASSIVAGGLWPQHF
TGTGCCAGTAGTATAGTCGCTGGGGGACTCTGGCCCCAGCATTTT
>many|TRBV29-1|TRBD1|TRBJ1-1
CSVAPGGGFWGTEAFF
TGCAGCGTTGCCCCAGGGGGCGGGTTTTGGGGCACTGAAGCTTTCTTT
>NA|TRBV4-1|NA|TRBJ2-1
CASSQGRGYNEQFF
TGCGCCAGCAGCCAGGGTCGCGGGTACAATGAGCAGTTCTTC
>NA|TRBV5-4|TRBD1|TRBJ1-3
CASSREGTGGNTIYF
TGTGCCAGCAGCCGTGAGGGGACAGGGGGAAACACCATATATTTT
>few|TRBV4-2|NA|TRBJ2-3
CASSQDGGGLPGGTQYF
TGTGCCAGCAGCCAAGATGGGGGGGGCCTCCCGGGGGGTACGCAGTATTTT
>NA|TRBV7-2|NA|TRBJ1-1
CASSIALNTEAFF
TGTGCCAGCAGCATAGCCCTGAACACTGAAGCTTTCTTT
>many|TRBV12-3/TRBV12-4|NA|TRBJ1-2
CASSSRGSTNYGYTF
TGTGCCAGCAGTTCCAGGGGTAGCACTAACTATGGCTACACCTTC
>many|TRBV5-1|NA|TRBJ2-3
CASSPLAGDTQYF
TGCGCCAGCAGCCCCCTTGCGGGAGATACGCAGTATTTT
>many|TRBV20-1|NA|TRBJ1-4
CSANGAAGPNEKLFF
TGCAGTGCTAATGGAGCTGCGGGCCCTAATGAAAAACTGTTTTTT
>many|TRBV6-1|TRBD1|TRBJ2-2
CASRRTRGQYVPGELFF
TGTGCCAGCAGGCGAACGAGGGGACAGTATGTCCCCGGGGAGCTGTTTTTT
>many|TRBV12-3/TRBV12-4|NA|TRBJ1-1
CASNLRFLNTEAFF
TGTGCCAGCAATCTCAGGTTCCTGAACACTGAAGCTTTCTTT
>NA|TRBV20-1|NA|TRBJ2-3
CSARVSLYSTDTQYF
TGCAGTGCTAGAGTTTCGCTCTATAGCACAGATACGCAGTATTTT
>many|TRBV6-2/TRBV6-3|TRBD2|TRBJ2-1
CASRTSGGALGEQFF
TGTGCCAGCAGGACTAGCGGGGGTGCCTTGGGAGAGCAGTTCTTC
>once|TRBV5-4|NA|TRBJ2-1
CASSLQGETYNEQFF
TGTGCCAGCAGCTTACAGGGCGAAACCTACAATGAGCAGTTCTTC
>many|TRBV5-1|NA|TRBJ2-5
CASSFTGGGETQYF
TGCGCCAGCAGCTTTACGGGCGGCGGAGAGACCCAGTACTTC
>NA|TRBV6-5|NA|TRBJ1-2
CASSVLSSGYGYTF
TGTGCCAGCAGTGTTCTCAGCTCTGGGTATGGCTACACCTTC
>many|TRBV2|NA|TRBJ1-5
CASRVTGGTSNQPQHF
TGTGCCAGCAGGGTGACCGGCGGAACTAGCAATCAGCCCCAGCATTTT
>many|TRBV18|NA|TRBJ1-6
CASSPYNSPLHF
TGTGCCAGCAGCCCCTATAATTCACCCCTCCACTTT
>many|TRBV27|NA|TRBJ1-1
CATGPGGQFAFF
TGTGCCACCGGTCCCGGAGGACAATTCGCTTTCTTT
>many|TRBV2|NA|TRBJ1-2
CASSRDSTLGGYTF
TGTGCCAGCAGTAGAGACAGTACCTTAGGAGGCTACACCTTC
>many|TRBV7-6|TRBD2|TRBJ2-5
CASSPAGGRQETQYF
TGTGCCAGCAGCCCGGCCGGGGGGAGACAAGAGACCCAGTACTTC
>many|TRBV5-1|TRBD2|TRBJ2-7
CASRILAGVNYEQYF
TGCGCCAGCAGAATCCTAGCGGGGGTCAACTACGAGCAGTACTTC
>many|TRBV7-2|NA|TRBJ2-7
CASSGRGDEQYF
TGTGCCAGCAGCGGGAGGGGGGACGAGCAGTACTTC
>NA|TRBV4-2|NA|TRBJ2-5
CASSQDGDLQYF
TGTGCCAGCAGCCAAGACGGGGATCTCCAGTACTTC
>many|TRBV9|NA|TRBJ1-4
CASSVMAGHGEKLFF
TGTGCCAGCAGCGTAATGGCAGGGCACGGTGAAAAACTGTTTTTT
>many|TRBV2|NA|TRBJ2-5
CASREGVRETQYF
TGTGCCAGCAGAGAGGGGGTACGAGAGACCCAGTACTTC
>many|TRBV18|NA|TRBJ1-6
CASFTGVEGSPLHF
TGTGCCAGCTTCACCGGGGTCGAGGGTTCACCCCTCCACTTT
>many|TRBV19|NA|TRBJ1-2
CASSIRDPRIYGYTF
TGTGCCAGTAGTATACGTGACCCCAGGATCTATGGCTACACCTTC
>many|TRBV6-5|NA|TRBJ2-3
CASSYTADTQYF
TGTGCCAGCAGTTATACCGCAGATACGCAGTATTTT
>many|TRBV19|NA|TRBJ2-7
CASSSQGRSYEQYF
TGTGCCAGTAGTAGCCAAGGACGGAGCTACGAGCAGTACTTC
>many|TRBV27|NA|TRBJ1-4
CASSDALAHNEKLFF
TGTGCCAGCAGTGACGCCCTCGCCCACAATGAAAAACTGTTTTTT
>many|TRBV18|NA|TRBJ2-3
CASSPVYIASYSSTDTQYF
TGTGCCAGCTCACCCGTGTACATTGCGTCCTATTCTAGCACAGATACGCAGTATTTT